This entry lists 5 T cell receptor beta chains sequenced from one sample in a study of cytomegalovirus exposure and HLA in healthy donors. The primer mix had 60 Vbeta and 13 Jbeta primers. TCRdb's copy holds only in-frame clones and misses some; the assay was immunoSEQ multiplex PCR. The sample consists of roughly 140,000 clones, 80% of them appearing once. Sequencing input: PBMCs. These receptors all come from a man aged 40-55 years in good health and CMV-seronegative.

This clone was seen a handful of times. The V and J genes are TRBV5-6 and TRBJ1-5, with unresolved D. The CDR3 loop spans 14 amino acids. The V end was cut by 2 bases, the J end by 3 bases, with 9 bases between. CDR1 is SGHDT and CDR2 is YYEEEE in the germline V gene. The CDR3 sequence is CASSFRRSNQPQHF. CDR3 DNA sequence: TGTGCCAGCAGCTTCCGGAGGTCCAATCAGCCCCAGCATTTT.

J is TRBJ2-5 and V is TRBV7-8; tentative D call: TRBD2 (5 bases). V gave up 5 bases and J gave up 5 bases, with 15 bases separating them. Per germline, CDR1 SGHVS and CDR2 FQNEAQ. This CDR3 has 14 amino acids. CDR3 protein: CASSPGGSEETQYF. In nucleotides, the CDR3 is TGTGCCAGCAGCCCCGGCGGTAGCGAGGAGACCCAGTACTTC.

V gene TRBV28 combines with J gene TRBJ2-7; 7 nucleotides align to TRBD2. This CDR3 region has 16 residues. Trimming took 4 bases from V and 1 from J; bases not matched to a gene: 10. The V gene's germline CDR1 is MDHEN and CDR2 SYDVKM. CDR3 sequence: CASSSQGSGRSYEQYF. Here the CDR3 DNA reads TGTGCCAGCAGTTCCCAGGGTAGCGGGCGATCCTACGAGCAGTACTTC.

The gene calls are TRBV6-6 and TRBJ2-1; 12 bases are shared with TRBD2. V was pared by 6 bases and J by 4 bases, with 1 base of the junction left unmatched. The CDR3 covers 14 residues. CDR1 is MNHNY and CDR2 is SVGAGI in the germline V gene (reference sequence). The CDR3 here is CASSTSGGYNEQFF. Written as DNA, the CDR3 is TGTGCCAGCAGCACTAGCGGGGGGTACAATGAGCAGTTCTTC.

The chain employs TRBV7-2 and TRBJ2-7; 9 bases match TRBD1. CDR3 length: 16 amino acids. Germline assignment: CDR1 SGHTA and CDR2 FQGNSA. With V trimmed by 4 bases and J by 1 base, 8 bases remained unmatched. Here the CDR3 reads CASSYSGTGKSYEQYF. The CDR3, as DNA: TGTGCCAGCAGCTACTCCGGGACAGGGAAGTCCTACGAGCAGTACTTC. The complete variable domain, with remaining parts taken from reference TRBV7-2 and TRBJ2-7, reads GAGVSQSPSNKVTEKGKDVELRCDPISGHTALYWYRQSLGQGLEFLIYFQGNSAPDKSGLPSDRFSAERTGGSVSTLTIQRTQQEDSAVYLCASSYSGTGKSYEQYFGPGTRLTVT.